This TCR beta chain was identified during a study of blood T cell repertoires in COVID-19. Study context: PBMCs, B-cell-depleted T cells, or T cells were the source of the cDNA or gDNA that made up the material.

The authors' processing: Estimated nucleated cell counts came from reference gene primer amplification. Repertoires were generated with immunoSEQ multiplex PCR, while TCRdb's copy carries only in-frame clones and drops some. Clonal size and the V and J genes are those of that table, whereas D and trimming came from the DNA. The sample shows tens of thousands of clones, roughly 80% of them seen only once. Germline-derived CDR1 and CDR2 are SGHRS and YFSETQ. The CDR3 loop spans 14 amino acids. Between the trimmed V and J ends, which lost 1 base and 6 bases, there was a span of 11 bases. The chain combines TRBV5-1 with TRBJ2-4; the D gene is possibly TRBD2 (6 bases). The material sequenced was peripheral blood. The sequence was collected from a man aged 60-69 years with acute or convalescent COVID-19. This CDR3 reads CASSLRGIGNIQYF. For the CDR3, the DNA is TGCGCCAGCAGCTTGCGGGGGATCGGAAACATTCAGTACTTC.